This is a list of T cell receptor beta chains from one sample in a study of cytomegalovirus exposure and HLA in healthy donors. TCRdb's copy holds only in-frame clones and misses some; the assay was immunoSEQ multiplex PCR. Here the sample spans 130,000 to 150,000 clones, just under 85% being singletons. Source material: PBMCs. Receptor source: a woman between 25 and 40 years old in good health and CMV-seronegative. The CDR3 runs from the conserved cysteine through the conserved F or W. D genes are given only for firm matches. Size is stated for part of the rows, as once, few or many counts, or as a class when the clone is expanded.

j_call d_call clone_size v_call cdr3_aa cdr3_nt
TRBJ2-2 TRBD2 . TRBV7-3 CASSLELAGGGDTGELFF TGTGCCAGCAGCTTAGAGTTAGCGGGGGGTGGAGACACCGGGGAGCTGTTTTTT
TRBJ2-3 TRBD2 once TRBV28 CASRRGATDTQYF TGTGCCAGCAGGCGGGGGGCCACAGATACGCAGTATTTT
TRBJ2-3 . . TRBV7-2 CASSPRGVKLADTQYF TGTGCCAGCAGCCCCAGGGGCGTTAAGTTGGCAGATACGCAGTATTTT
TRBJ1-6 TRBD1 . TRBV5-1 CASSPRTGQASYNSPLHF TGCGCCAGCAGCCCTAGGACAGGGCAAGCCTCCTATAATTCACCCCTCCACTTT
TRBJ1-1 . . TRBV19 CASNTRQLNTEAFF TGTGCCAGTAATACACGACAGTTGAACACTGAAGCTTTCTTT
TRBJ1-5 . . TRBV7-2 CASSFRVGSNQPQHF TGTGCCAGCAGCTTCAGGGTAGGAAGCAATCAGCCCCAGCATTTT
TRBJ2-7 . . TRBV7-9 CASTEQGSHEQYF TGTGCCAGCACCGAACAGGGATCCCACGAGCAGTACTTC
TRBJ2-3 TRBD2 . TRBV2 CASRGLAGADTQYF TGTGCCAGCAGAGGACTAGCGGGGGCGGATACGCAGTATTTT
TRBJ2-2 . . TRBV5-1 CASKTGLTGELFF TGCGCCAGCAAAACAGGGTTAACCGGGGAGCTGTTTTTT
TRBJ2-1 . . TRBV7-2 CASSLDPGTAIEQFF TGTGCCAGCAGCTTAGATCCCGGGACTGCCATAGAGCAGTTCTTC
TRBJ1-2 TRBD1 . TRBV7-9 CASSLVQGGAGYTF TGTGCCAGCAGCTTAGTCCAGGGGGGCGCGGGCTACACCTTC
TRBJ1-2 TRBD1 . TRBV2 CAGQRDRAYGYTF TGTGCCGGTCAGCGGGACAGGGCCTATGGCTACACCTTC
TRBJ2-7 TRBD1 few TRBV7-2 CASSRTQGASEQYF TGTGCCAGCAGCCGAACACAGGGGGCAAGTGAGCAGTACTTC
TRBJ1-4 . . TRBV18 CASSHSGIATNEKLFF TGTGCCAGCTCCCATTCGGGGATCGCAACTAATGAAAAACTGTTTTTT
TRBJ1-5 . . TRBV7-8 CASNQDRKNQPQHF TGTGCCAGCAACCAAGACAGGAAAAATCAGCCCCAGCATTTT
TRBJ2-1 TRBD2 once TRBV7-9 CASSLYGGAYNEQFF TGTGCCAGCAGCTTATACGGGGGGGCCTACAATGAGCAGTTCTTC
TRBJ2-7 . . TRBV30 CAWNTGRSEQYF TGTGCCTGGAACACTGGGAGGAGCGAGCAGTACTTC
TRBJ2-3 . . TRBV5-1 CASSSLKTAKDTQYF TGCGCCAGCAGCTCTTTGAAGACTGCTAAAGATACGCAGTATTTT
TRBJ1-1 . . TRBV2 CASSEWGGIRAGDTEAFF TGTGCCAGCAGTGAATGGGGGGGTATTCGGGCTGGAGACACTGAAGCTTTCTTT
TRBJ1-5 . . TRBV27 CASSLVGVAQPQHF TGTGCCAGCAGTTTAGTAGGGGTGGCACAGCCCCAGCATTTT
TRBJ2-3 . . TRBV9 CASSEGAVGTDTQYF TGTGCCAGCAGCGAAGGAGCGGTAGGCACAGATACGCAGTATTTT
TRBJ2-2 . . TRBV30 CAWTRSNTGELFF TGTGCCTGGACCAGGTCGAACACCGGGGAGCTGTTTTTT
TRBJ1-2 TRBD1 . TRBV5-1 CASSWGQGGYGYTF TGCGCCAGCAGCTGGGGACAGGGAGGCTATGGCTACACCTTC
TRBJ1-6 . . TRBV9 CASREGTENSPLHF TGTGCCAGCAGGGAGGGGACGGAGAATTCACCCCTCCACTTT
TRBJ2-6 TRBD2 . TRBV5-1 CASSLGSSGGAGANVLTF TGCGCCAGCAGCTTGGGATCTAGCGGGGGGGCTGGGGCCAACGTCCTGACTTTC
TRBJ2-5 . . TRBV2 CASSVLALQETQYF TGTGCCAGCAGTGTACTAGCCCTCCAGGAGACCCAGTACTTC
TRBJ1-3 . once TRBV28 CASSSWGERGNTIYF TGTGCCAGCAGCTCATGGGGGGAAAGGGGAAACACCATATATTTT
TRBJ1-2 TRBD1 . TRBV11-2 CASSSLRTGTNGYTF TGTGCCAGCAGCTCATTAAGGACAGGGACAAATGGCTACACCTTC
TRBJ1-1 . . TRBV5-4 CASSSTSGVNTEAFF TGTGCCAGCAGCTCGACTTCAGGGGTGAACACTGAAGCTTTCTTT
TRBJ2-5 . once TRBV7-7 CASSLGGIETQYF TGTGCTAGCAGCTTAGGAGGGATCGAGACCCAGTACTTC
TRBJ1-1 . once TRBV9 CASSYPRRTAPNTEAFF TGTGCCAGCAGCTACCCCCGGAGGACAGCCCCCAACACTGAAGCTTTCTTT
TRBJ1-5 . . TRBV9 CASSPGHFSNQPQHF TGTGCCAGCAGCCCTGGACATTTCAGCAATCAGCCCCAGCATTTT
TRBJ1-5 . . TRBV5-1 CASRYNSNQPQHF TGCGCCAGCCGTTACAATAGCAATCAGCCCCAGCATTTT